This passage covers 9 T cell receptor beta chains from one sample sequenced in a study of control samples from healthy donors and cancer patients. The table came from immunoSEQ multiplex PCR; TCRdb's copy has only in-frame clones and leaves some out. The table records fewer than 300,000 clones, around 80% of them present only once. Specimen: PBMCs. Source of these receptors: a woman in her sixties or seventies with lung cancer.

In nucleotides, the CDR3 is TGTGCTAGTGGTTTAATAGATCAGCGGTATGGCTACACCTTC. Protein product: CASGLIDQRYGYTF. J is TRBJ1-2 and V is TRBV12-5; no clear D gene. This CDR3 has 14 residues. Per germline, CDR1 LGHNT and CDR2 FRNRAP. V shed 3 bases and J shed 5 bases, with 13 bases lying between them.

This chain joins TRBV15 and TRBJ2-5, with 10 positions matching TRBD1. Germline V CDR1 and CDR2: LNHNV, YYDKDF (reference sequence). This CDR3 has 18 amino acids. V lost 1 base and J lost 1; bases outside the gene matches: 9. DNA for the CDR3: TGTGCCACCAGCAGAGGGGTCTGGGACAGGGGTGCCCAAGAGACCCAGTACTTC. Protein sequence: CATSRGVWDRGAQETQYF. Drawing the rest from reference TRBV15 and TRBJ2-5, the complete variable domain is DAMVIQNPRYQVTQFGKPVTLSCSQTLNHNVMYWYQQKSSQAPKLLFHYYDKDFNNEADTPDNFQSRRPNTSFCFLDIRSPGLGDTAMYLCATSRGVWDRGAQETQYFGPGTRLLVL.

The rearrangement joins TRBV7-8 to TRBJ2-3; D ambiguous. The germline CDR1 and CDR2 sequences are SGHVS and FQNEAQ. The CDR3 totals 15 residues. Trimming took off 0 bases at V and 3 bases at J, with 10 bases between the two ends. The CDR3 reads CASSLALDSTDTQYF. The CDR3 DNA sequence: TGTGCCAGCAGCTTAGCGTTGGATTCAACAGATACGCAGTATTTT.

This clone was detected only once. V is TRBV2 and J is TRBJ2-7; D remains ambiguous. This CDR3 has 12 residues. CDR1 is SNHLY, CDR2 FYNNEI, per germline. V was clipped by 6 bases and J by 0 bases, with 6 bases between them. The CDR3, as DNA: TGTGCCAGCAGCGACCTCTCCTACGAGCAGTACTTC. It is translated as CASSDLSYEQYF.

The V and J genes are TRBV29-1 and TRBJ1-4; no reliable D call. The V end lost 6 bases, the J end lost 0 bases, and 11 bases lay between the germline ends. The CDR3 has 14 amino acids. The germline gives CDR1 SQVTM, CDR2 ANQGSEA. CDR3 in amino acids: CSVKGTATNEKLFF. CDR3 bases: TGCAGCGTCAAGGGTACCGCAACTAATGAAAAACTGTTTTTT.

J is TRBJ2-1 and V is TRBV20-1; a weak D match, TRBD2 (5 bases). CDR3 length: 11 residues. Trimming took off 7 bases at V and 3 bases at J, with 7 bases between the two ends. Per the germline V gene, CDR1 is DFQATT and CDR2 is SNEGSKA (reference sequence). Written as DNA, the CDR3 is TGCAGTGGAACTAGCTACAATGAGCAGTTCTTC. Its protein is CSGTSYNEQFF.

This rearrangement joins TRBV27 to TRBJ2-3; TRBD1 matches 7 bases. The CDR3 extends over 17 amino acids. Per the germline V gene, CDR1 is MNHEY and CDR2 is SMNVEV (reference sequence). The V gene end was trimmed by 6 bases and the J gene end by 2 bases; junction bases not matched to a gene: 14. CDR3 in DNA: TGTGCCAGCAGGTTTAAGGGGGCCCGGTTATACACAGATACGCAGTATTTT. Translation gives CASRFKGARLYTDTQYF.

The chain is built from TRBV10-1 and TRBJ2-3; D not certain. The CDR3 is 15 amino acids. In germline, CDR1 is WNHNN, CDR2 SYGVQD (reference sequence). Trimming shortened V by 0 bases and J by 4 bases, and 11 bases separated the two germline ends. CDR3 in amino acids: CASSESGVASDTQYF. The CDR3, as DNA: TGCGCCAGCAGTGAGTCAGGAGTAGCATCAGATACGCAGTATTTT.

The J gene is TRBJ2-7, the V gene TRBV6-6; possibly TRBD2 for D (7 bases). The V gene's germline CDR1 is MNHNY and CDR2 SVGAGI (reference sequence). V lost 5 bases and J lost 3, with 17 bases in between. The CDR3 extends over 15 amino acids. The CDR3 sequence: CASSKGSGGRYEQYF. CDR3 nucleotides: TGTGCCAGCAGTAAGGGGTCGGGGGGCCGCTACGAGCAGTACTTC.